This is a list of T cell receptor beta chains from one sample in a study of T-cell memory formation after mild COVID-19. MiXCR, applied by TCRdb to the 5' RACE reads, yields one record per CDR3 protein. In the table there are 470,000 or so distinct CDR3 sequences, roughly 18% of which are singletons. The sequenced sample was PBMCs or a T cell subset sorted from them (not recorded which). The receptors come from an adult woman who had mild COVID-19 (a few samples of this study predate the infection). Cell type and time point are not known. Both conserved end residues are part of each CDR3. Some rows have no size entry. The others give once, few or many, or a class for an expanded clone.

j_gene,abundance,v_gene,CDR3aa
TRBJ2-7,NA,TRBV5-1,CASSTHPGASYEQYF
TRBJ1-3,NA,TRBV30,CAWSVASSGNTIYF
TRBJ1-2,few,TRBV12-3/TRBV12-4,CASSPRSGYTF
TRBJ2-7,NA,TRBV7-9,CASSLDVESYEQYF
TRBJ1-6,NA,TRBV5-1,CASSPSTGSNSPLHF
TRBJ2-1,few,TRBV9,CASSALGSEQFF
TRBJ1-2,many,TRBV5-1,CASSLTGDYGYTF
TRBJ2-1,few,TRBV7-2,CASSSGLGWYNEQFF
TRBJ2-3,NA,TRBV7-2,CASRPEREWFTDTQYF
TRBJ2-5,NA,TRBV6-2/TRBV6-3,CASSYWTSGGETQYF
TRBJ2-7,NA,TRBV30,CAWSFGQGAYEQYF
TRBJ1-5,NA,TRBV6-1,CASSVGPPSSNQPQHF
TRBJ2-1,NA,TRBV5-1,CASSLIQGYNEQFF
TRBJ1-2,NA,TRBV5-5,CASSLVRGQHYGYTF
TRBJ2-6,few,TRBV6-6,CASQRGGTWAGANVLTF
TRBJ1-2,NA,TRBV10-3,CAISEKTGVVGYTF
TRBJ2-7,NA,TRBV9,CASSFTTYEQYF
TRBJ2-1,few,TRBV9,CASSPRAGGEYNEQFF
TRBJ2-1,few,TRBV5-1,CASSGQGGYSYNEQFF
TRBJ1-2,NA,TRBV18,CASSPAEAAGTYGYTF
TRBJ1-5,NA,TRBV5-1,CASSLIPDQRQHF
TRBJ2-7,many,TRBV6-5,CASSRTSGGYSYEQYF
TRBJ1-5,NA,TRBV12-3/TRBV12-4,CASSPQTGIHQPQHF
TRBJ2-1,NA,TRBV5-1,CASSLNSNEQFF
TRBJ1-1,few,TRBV7-8,CASSASGWNTEAFF
TRBJ2-2,NA,TRBV24-1,CATSDPPGQNTGELFF
TRBJ2-7,few,TRBV7-9,CASSLWGQEDRSYEQYF
TRBJ2-1,few,TRBV7-2,CASSLTTGVGNEQFF
TRBJ2-1,few,TRBV9,CASSVGLEWGGDEQFF
TRBJ1-1,NA,TRBV5-1,CASSARTVNTEAFF
TRBJ1-2,NA,TRBV9,CASSEGEGRGYTF
TRBJ2-5,few,TRBV6-2/TRBV6-3,CATYPTGKQETQYF
TRBJ1-1,few,TRBV30,CARGTGGEKGTEAFF
TRBJ1-1,few,TRBV5-1,CASIPGQGANTEAFF
TRBJ1-3,NA,TRBV6-6,CASSYGGGGNTIYF
TRBJ2-5,NA,TRBV10-3,CAIAPETQETQYF
TRBJ1-2,NA,TRBV30,CAWSGQGYYGYTF
TRBJ2-4,NA,TRBV5-1,CASSLGQGYIQYF
TRBJ2-5,few,TRBV11-3,CASSSGTSHETQYF
TRBJ2-5,NA,TRBV3-2,CASSQDLTSGWETQYF
TRBJ2-7,NA,TRBV30,CAWSVASAYEQYF
TRBJ1-2,few,TRBV5-6,CASSLDLLRDSYGYTF
TRBJ2-4,few,TRBV11-3,CASSSQAVSKNIQYF
TRBJ1-4,NA,TRBV4-1,CASSGTGSREKLFF
TRBJ2-7,few,TRBV5-6,CASSLVDRARTYEQYF
TRBJ2-7,NA,TRBV5-1,CASSFYTITGTRISEQYF
TRBJ2-7,few,TRBV4-1,CASSQPRDRVYEQYF
TRBJ1-1,NA,TRBV6-2/TRBV6-3,CASSLRVFPSGRDRDLKAEAFF
TRBJ2-7,NA,TRBV6-1,CASTTGGAYEQYF
TRBJ1-2,NA,TRBV11-2,CASSLEFRGAGYTF
TRBJ2-1,many,TRBV7-9,CASSPGASRYNEQFF
TRBJ2-1,many,TRBV24-1,CATSDFSRGGKNEQFF
TRBJ1-2,many,TRBV18,CASSRQYGYTF
TRBJ2-7,few,TRBV7-9,CASSLVGTGTGSLEQYF
TRBJ2-6,NA,TRBV27,CASSSRLSGANVLTF
TRBJ1-3,few,TRBV7-9,CASTRTGGLGGNTIYF